The 17 T cell receptor beta chains reported below all come from one sample, sequenced in a study of blood T cell repertoires in COVID-19. Produced via immunoSEQ multiplex PCR; TCRdb's table is partial and in-frame only. This table holds about 200,000 clones, 85% to 90% found once. The source material was PBMCs or T cells enriched from blood (not recorded which). All receptors come from a man aged 30-40 years who had recovered from COVID-19.

The chain links TRBV9 to TRBJ1-1; no clear D gene. This CDR3 has 20 residues. Between the trimmed V and J ends, which lost 0 bases and 1 base, there was a span of 25 bases. Germline V CDR1 and CDR2: SGDLS, YYNGEE. As DNA, the CDR3 is TGTGCCAGCAGCGTAGGTTCGTCGCCTCGAGGTTTTTCGAAGAACACTGAAGCTTTCTTT. This codes for CASSVGSSPRGFSKNTEAFF. The variable domain in full, completed from reference TRBV9 and TRBJ1-1, reads DSGVTQTPKHLITATGQRVTLRCSPRSGDLSVYWYQQSLDQGLQFLIQYYNGEERAKGNILERFSAQQFPDLHSELNLSSLELGDSALYFCASSVGSSPRGFSKNTEAFFGQGTRLTVV.

The CDR3 loop is CASSPRTGGSYEQYF. Here the CDR3 DNA reads TGTGCCAGCAGCCCTCGGACAGGGGGAAGCTACGAGCAGTACTTC. The chain recombines TRBV27 with TRBJ2-7; 10 bases are a match to TRBD1. CDR3 length: 15 residues. The V gene's germline CDR1 is MNHEY and CDR2 SMNVEV (reference sequence). Trimming at V came to 6 bases and at J to 3 bases, leaving 8 bases not matched to a gene.

This clone has just one count. The rearrangement joins TRBV11-2 to TRBJ2-7; 7 bases map to TRBD2. The CDR3 extends over 11 amino acids. Germline CDR1 SGHAT, CDR2 FQNNGV. Trimming at V came to 6 bases and at J to 8 bases, leaving 4 bases not matched to a gene. The CDR3 bases are TGTGCCAGCAGTTCGCGGGGGAAGCAGTACTTC. It yields the protein CASSSRGKQYF.

The V and J genes are TRBV28 and TRBJ2-2; TRBD2 might be the D (6 bases). V was shortened by 4 bases and J by 0 bases, with 12 bases between the two germline ends. This CDR3 has 16 amino acids. CDR1 is MDHEN, CDR2 SYDVKM, per germline. CDR3 amino acids: CASSYGGTPNTGELFF. CDR3 nucleotides: TGTGCCAGCAGTTATGGCGGGACCCCGAACACCGGGGAGCTGTTTTTT.

The chain links TRBV11-2 to TRBJ1-2, with D possibly being TRBD1 (6 bases). CDR3 length equals 16 residues. Trimming took 0 bases from V and 0 from J, leaving 11 bases between them. The germline gives CDR1 SGHAT, CDR2 FQNNGV. The CDR3 here is CASSLEDSVTNYGYTF. The CDR3 DNA follows: TGTGCCAGCAGCTTAGAGGACAGCGTCACTAACTATGGCTACACCTTC.

J is TRBJ2-7 and V is TRBV2, with 11 nucleotides matching TRBD2. Per the germline V gene, CDR1 is SNHLY and CDR2 is FYNNEI. This CDR3 has 15 amino acids. The trim removed 4 bases at V and 3 bases at J, leaving 5 bases unmatched. CDR3 protein: CASSAGLAAHYEQYF. CDR3 in DNA: TGTGCCAGCAGTGCGGGACTAGCGGCCCACTACGAGCAGTACTTC.

This chain joins TRBV5-1 and TRBJ2-3, with 13 bases aligning to TRBD2. Losses at the gene ends were 4 bases for V and 4 bases for J; bases not matched to a gene: 3. CDR1 and CDR2 (germline): SGHRS, YFSETQ. CDR3 size: 15 residues. The DNA of the CDR3 is TGCGCCAGCAGCCCCGGACTAGCGGGGGCAGATACGCAGTATTTT. As protein: CASSPGLAGADTQYF.

The genes are TRBV18 and TRBJ2-7, with a tentative D call TRBD2 (6 bases). Germline assignment: CDR1 KGHSH and CDR2 LQKENI. The ends were cut back, 4 bases at V and 5 bases at J, with 18 bases in the middle. CDR3 length equals 15 residues. CDR3 loop: CASSLGTGGGNEQYF. CDR3 nucleotides: TGTGCCAGCTCACTGGGCACCGGGGGAGGCAACGAGCAGTACTTC.

The chain has TRBV27 and TRBJ1-2, with D perhaps TRBD1 (5 bases). The CDR3 extends over 16 amino acids. V lost 5 bases and J lost 2, with 18 bases in between. In germline, CDR1 is MNHEY, CDR2 SMNVEV (reference sequence). CDR3 region: CASSPSWGTINYGYTF. The CDR3 DNA follows: TGTGCCAGCAGTCCGTCATGGGGGACTATAAACTATGGCTACACCTTC.

The chain links TRBV19 to TRBJ1-2; maybe TRBD1 (5 bases). The CDR3 runs 14 residues. Trimming pared 6 bases from V and 3 bases from J, leaving 14 bases between. Germline lookup yields CDR1 LNHDA and CDR2 SQIVND (reference sequence). CDR3 bases: TGTGCCAGTAGCAGACCGGGACTTGACTATGGCTACACCTTC. Translated: CASSRPGLDYGYTF.

The V call is TRBV30, the J call TRBJ1-1, with D perhaps TRBD1 (5 bases). The V end was cut by 8 bases, the J end by 1 base, with 14 bases between. The CDR3 contains 13 residues. The germline gives CDR1 GTSNPN, CDR2 SVGIG (reference sequence). The CDR3 spells CASQDNQNTEAFF. The CDR3, as DNA: TGTGCCAGCCAGGACAACCAGAACACTGAAGCTTTCTTT. The full variable domain, its missing parts supplied by reference TRBV30 and TRBJ1-1, is SQTIHQWPATLVQPVGSPLSLECTVEGTSNPNLYWYRQAAGRGLQLLFYSVGIGQISSEVPQNLSASRPQDRQFILSSKKLLLSDSGFYLCASQDNQNTEAFFGQGTRLTVV.

The chain recombines TRBV30 with TRBJ2-3; 11 bases are a match to TRBD2. Germline V gene sequence: CDR1 GTSNPN, CDR2 SVGIG (reference sequence). Trimming cost V 0 bases and J 2 bases; bases outside gene matches: 7. This CDR3 is 17 amino acids long. CDR3 amino acids: CAWSVLAGGVHTDTQYF. The CDR3 DNA reads TGTGCCTGGAGTGTTCTAGCGGGAGGCGTACACACAGATACGCAGTATTTT.

The gene calls are TRBV7-2 and TRBJ2-1, with 9 bases that match TRBD2. Germline trimming cut 5 bases from V and 3 bases from J; bases unmatched to any gene: 11. Per the germline V gene, CDR1 is SGHTA and CDR2 is FQGNSA. This CDR3 has 17 residues. In DNA form, the CDR3 reads TGTGCCAGCAGCCCCGAGGGCGGACTAGCGAACTACAATGAGCAGTTCTTC. It yields the protein CASSPEGGLANYNEQFF.

J is TRBJ2-7 and V is TRBV6-5; TRBD2 might be the D (5 bases). The CDR3 has 13 amino acids. V was shortened by 6 bases and J by 6 bases, with 15 bases between the two germline ends. Germline values: CDR1 MNHEY, CDR2 SVGAGI. The CDR3 spells CASSRPNGVEQYF. CDR3 DNA sequence: TGTGCCAGCAGCCGACCGAACGGGGTCGAGCAGTACTTC.

The rearrangement uses TRBV27 and TRBJ1-6, with a possible D match to TRBD1 (6 bases). The CDR3 covers 19 residues. The V gene lost 3 bases and the J gene lost 1 base, with 19 bases spanning the gap. Germline V gene sequence: CDR1 MNHEY, CDR2 SMNVEV (reference sequence). CDR3 sequence (DNA): TGTGCCAGCAGTTTCCGGGGGGCTAGAACTGTTTCCTATAATTCACCCCTCCACTTT. Amino acids: CASSFRGARTVSYNSPLHF.

The rearrangement uses TRBV5-4 and TRBJ2-7; D is unclear. The CDR3 length is 11 residues. Trimming removed 0 bases from V and 6 bases from J, with 4 bases in between. Germline CDR1 is SGHNT and CDR2 is YYREEE (reference sequence). CDR3 DNA: TGTGCCAGCAGCTTGGGGGCCGAGCAGTACTTC. The encoded protein is CASSLGAEQYF.

J is TRBJ2-1 and V is TRBV9; 8 nucleotides match TRBD1. Germline lookup yields CDR1 SGDLS and CDR2 YYNGEE. The CDR3 totals 14 residues. Germline trimming cut 2 bases from V and 5 bases from J; bases unmatched to any gene: 3. The CDR3: CASSVRQGHNEQFF. CDR3 nucleotide sequence: TGTGCCAGCAGCGTGAGACAGGGGCACAATGAGCAGTTCTTC.